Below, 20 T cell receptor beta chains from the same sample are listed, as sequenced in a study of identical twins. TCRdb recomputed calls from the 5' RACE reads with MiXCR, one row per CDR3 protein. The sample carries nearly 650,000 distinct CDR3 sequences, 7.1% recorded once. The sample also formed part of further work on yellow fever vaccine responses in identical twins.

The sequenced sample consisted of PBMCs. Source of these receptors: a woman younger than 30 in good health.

In DNA form, the CDR3 reads TGTGCCAGCAGCTATCACGGTGGTTACCGGGACAGGCGGGTACCCGGGGAGCTGTTTTTT. As protein: CASSYHGGYRDRRVPGELFF. J is TRBJ2-2 and V is TRBV11-1; 8 bases are shared with TRBD1. The J segment lost 6 bases and the V segment lost 4 bases, leaving 22 bases of the junction unmatched. The CDR3 has 20 amino acids. CDR1 and CDR2 from the germline V gene are SGHAT and FQDESV (reference sequence). Supplemented by reference TRBV11-1 and TRBJ2-2, the full variable domain reads EAEVAQSPRYKITEKSQAVAFWCDPISGHATLYWYRQILGQGPELLVQFQDESVVDDSQLPKDRFSAERLKGVDSTLKIQPAELGDSAMYLCASSYHGGYRDRRVPGELFFGEGSRLTVL.

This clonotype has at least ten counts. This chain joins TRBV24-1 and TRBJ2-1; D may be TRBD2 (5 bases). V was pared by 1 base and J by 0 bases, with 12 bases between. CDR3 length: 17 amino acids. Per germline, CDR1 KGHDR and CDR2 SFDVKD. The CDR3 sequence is CATSDFGGAHSYNEQFF. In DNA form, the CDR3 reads TGTGCCACCAGTGATTTTGGAGGTGCCCACTCCTACAATGAGCAGTTCTTC.

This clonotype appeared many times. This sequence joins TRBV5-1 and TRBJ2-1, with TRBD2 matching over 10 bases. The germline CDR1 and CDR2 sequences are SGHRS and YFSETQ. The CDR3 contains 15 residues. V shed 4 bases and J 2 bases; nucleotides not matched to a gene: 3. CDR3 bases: TGCGCCAGCAGCACCAGCGGGAGGGCCTACAATGAGCAGTTCTTC. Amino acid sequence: CASSTSGRAYNEQFF.

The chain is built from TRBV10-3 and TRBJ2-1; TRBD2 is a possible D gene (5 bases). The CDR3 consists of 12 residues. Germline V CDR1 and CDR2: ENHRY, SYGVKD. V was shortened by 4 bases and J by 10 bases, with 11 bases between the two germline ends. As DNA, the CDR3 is TGTGCCATCAGTGCTAAACTAGAAGAGCAGTTCTTC. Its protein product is CAISAKLEEQFF.

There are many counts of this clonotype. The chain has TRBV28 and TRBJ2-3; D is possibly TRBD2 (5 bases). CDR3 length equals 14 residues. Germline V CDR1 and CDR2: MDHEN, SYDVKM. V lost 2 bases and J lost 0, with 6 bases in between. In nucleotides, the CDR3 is TGTGCCAGCAGTTTACCGGGGAGCACAGATACGCAGTATTTT. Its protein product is CASSLPGSTDTQYF.

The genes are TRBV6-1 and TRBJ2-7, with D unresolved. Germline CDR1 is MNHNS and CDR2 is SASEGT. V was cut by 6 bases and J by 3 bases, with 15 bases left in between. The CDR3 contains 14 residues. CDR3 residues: CASRFGPGSYEQYF. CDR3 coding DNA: TGTGCCAGCAGGTTCGGACCTGGAAGCTACGAGCAGTACTTC.

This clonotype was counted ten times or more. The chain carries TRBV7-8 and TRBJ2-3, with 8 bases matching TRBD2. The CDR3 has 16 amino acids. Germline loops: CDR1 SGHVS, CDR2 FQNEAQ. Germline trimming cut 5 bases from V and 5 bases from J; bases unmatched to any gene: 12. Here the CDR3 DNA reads TGTGCCAGCAGCACTCGAGCGGGAGTGGGTGGAGATACGCAGTATTTT. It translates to CASSTRAGVGGDTQYF.

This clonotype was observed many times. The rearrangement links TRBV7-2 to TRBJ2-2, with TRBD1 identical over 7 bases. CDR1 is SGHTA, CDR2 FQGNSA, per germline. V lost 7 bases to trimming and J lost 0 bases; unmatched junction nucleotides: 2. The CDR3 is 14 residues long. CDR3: CASKTGANTGELFF. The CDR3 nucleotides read TGTGCCAGCAAAACAGGGGCGAACACCGGGGAGCTGTTTTTT. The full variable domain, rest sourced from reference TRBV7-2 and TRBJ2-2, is GAGVSQSPSNKVTEKGKDVELRCDPISGHTALYWYRQSLGQGLEFLIYFQGNSAPDKSGLPSDRFSAERTGGSVSTLTIQRTQQEDSAVYLCASKTGANTGELFFGEGSRLTVL.

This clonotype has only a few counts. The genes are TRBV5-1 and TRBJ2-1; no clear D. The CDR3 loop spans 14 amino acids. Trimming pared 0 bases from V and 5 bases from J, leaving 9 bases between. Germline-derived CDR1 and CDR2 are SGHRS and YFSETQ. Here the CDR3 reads CASSLGAENNEQFF. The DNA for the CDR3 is TGCGCCAGCAGCTTGGGGGCAGAGAACAATGAGCAGTTCTTC.

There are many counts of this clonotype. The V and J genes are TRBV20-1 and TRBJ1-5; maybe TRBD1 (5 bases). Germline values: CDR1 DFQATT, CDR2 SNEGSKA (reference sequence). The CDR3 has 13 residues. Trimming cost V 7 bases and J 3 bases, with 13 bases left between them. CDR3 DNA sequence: TGCAGTGTTTTCCAGGGCCCCAATCAGCCCCAGCATTTT. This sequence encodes CSVFQGPNQPQHF.

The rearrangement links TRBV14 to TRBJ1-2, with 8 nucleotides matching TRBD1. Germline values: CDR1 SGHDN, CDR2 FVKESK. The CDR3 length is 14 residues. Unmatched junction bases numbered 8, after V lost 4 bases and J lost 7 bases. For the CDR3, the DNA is TGTGCCAGCAGCCCGGGGACAGGAGTCGGTGGCTACACCTTC. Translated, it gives CASSPGTGVGGYTF.

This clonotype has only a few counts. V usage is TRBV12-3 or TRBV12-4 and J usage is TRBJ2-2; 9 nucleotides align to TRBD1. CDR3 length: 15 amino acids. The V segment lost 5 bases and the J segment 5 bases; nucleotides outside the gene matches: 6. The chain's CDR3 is CASSPTGGRTGELFF. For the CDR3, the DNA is TGTGCCAGCAGTCCGACAGGGGGAAGGACCGGGGAGCTGTTTTTT.

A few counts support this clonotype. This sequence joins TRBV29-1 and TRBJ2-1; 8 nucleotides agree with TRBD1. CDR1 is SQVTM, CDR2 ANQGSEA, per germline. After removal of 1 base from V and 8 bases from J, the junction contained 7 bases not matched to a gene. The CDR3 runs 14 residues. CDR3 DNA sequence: TGCAGCGTTGAAGGCGGGGACAGGTGGGATGAGCAGTTCTTC. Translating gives CSVEGGDRWDEQFF.

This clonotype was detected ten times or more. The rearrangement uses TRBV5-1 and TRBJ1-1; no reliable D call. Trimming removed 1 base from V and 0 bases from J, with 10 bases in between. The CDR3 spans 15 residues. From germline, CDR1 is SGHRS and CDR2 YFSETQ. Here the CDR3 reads CASSLFGPMNTEAFF. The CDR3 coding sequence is TGCGCCAGCAGCTTGTTCGGCCCCATGAACACTGAAGCTTTCTTT.

The CDR3 is CASSQGGVGDYNEQFF. CDR3 DNA sequence: TGCGCCAGCAGCCAAGGGGGGGTGGGAGACTACAATGAGCAGTTCTTC. The chain links TRBV4-1 to TRBJ2-1; TRBD2 is a possible D gene (6 bases). Germline-derived CDR1 and CDR2 are MGHRA and YSYEKL. The length of the CDR3 is 16 residues. V was pared by 1 base and J by 3 bases, with 13 bases between.

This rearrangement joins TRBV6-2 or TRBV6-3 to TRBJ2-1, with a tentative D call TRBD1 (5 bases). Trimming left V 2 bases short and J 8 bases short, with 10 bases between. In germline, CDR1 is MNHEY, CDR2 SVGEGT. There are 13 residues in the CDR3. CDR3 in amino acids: CASSYDGADEQFF. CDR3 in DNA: TGTGCCAGCAGTTACGATGGGGCGGATGAGCAGTTCTTC.

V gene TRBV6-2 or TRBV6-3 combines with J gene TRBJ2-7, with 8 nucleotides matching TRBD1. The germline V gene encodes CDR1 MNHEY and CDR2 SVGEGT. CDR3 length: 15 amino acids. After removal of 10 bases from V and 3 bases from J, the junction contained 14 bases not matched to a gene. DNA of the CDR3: TGTGCCACACTAGACCAATACAGGGGGGACTACGAGCAGTACGTC. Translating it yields CATLDQYRGDYEQYV.

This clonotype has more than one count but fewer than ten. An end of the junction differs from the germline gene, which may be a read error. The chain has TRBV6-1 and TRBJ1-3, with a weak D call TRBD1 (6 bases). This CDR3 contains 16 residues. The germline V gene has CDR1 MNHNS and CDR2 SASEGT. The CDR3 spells CASSGGGGRSANTIYF. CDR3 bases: TGTGCCAGCAGTGGAGGAGGGGGTCGATCTGCAAACACCATATATTTT.

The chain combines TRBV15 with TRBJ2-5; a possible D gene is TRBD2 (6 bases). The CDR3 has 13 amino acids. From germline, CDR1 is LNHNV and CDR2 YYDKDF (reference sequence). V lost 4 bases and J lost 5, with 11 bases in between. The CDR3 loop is CATSKSGGETQYF. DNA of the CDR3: TGTGCCACCAGCAAGTCTGGGGGGGAGACCCAGTACTTC.

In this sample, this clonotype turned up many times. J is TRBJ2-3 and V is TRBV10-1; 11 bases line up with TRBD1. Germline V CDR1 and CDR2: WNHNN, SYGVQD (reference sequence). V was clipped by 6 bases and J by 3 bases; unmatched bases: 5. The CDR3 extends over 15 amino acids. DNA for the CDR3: TGCGCCAGCAGCAGGACAGGGGGCAGGACAGATACGCAGTATTTT. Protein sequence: CASSRTGGRTDTQYF.